Listed below are T cell receptor beta chains from one sample, sequenced in a study of OX40 agonist ivuxolimab in advanced cancers. TCRdb's copy holds only in-frame clones and misses some; the assay was immunoSEQ multiplex PCR. Among 50,000 to 70,000 clones listed, 80% to 95% were seen once. The input for sequencing was CD4+ or CD8+ T cells sorted from blood, taken in a trial of the OX40 agonist ivuxolimab. The receptors shown here come from an adult with an advanced solid tumor such as melanoma, head and neck, liver or kidney cancer. Each CDR3 is given with its conserved first and last residue. Each record gives: D gene, J gene, clone size, V gene, CDR3 protein, CDR3 DNA. A D gene is named only where the DNA matches it firmly. Size tells how often a clone was seen (once, few, many) or the class of an expanded clone, and some rows leave it out.

>.|TRBJ2-5|once|TRBV5-1
CASSLIGGSQETQYF
TGCGCCAGCAGCTTGATAGGGGGAAGCCAAGAGACCCAGTACTTC
>.|TRBJ1-5|once|TRBV2
CASSPTGSGFRSQHF
TGTGCCAGCAGCCCTACAGGGTCCGGCTTTAGGTCCCAGCATTTT
>TRBD1|TRBJ1-2|once|TRBV28
CASSWSGGGVGGYTF
TGTGCCAGCAGTTGGTCAGGGGGTGGGGTGGGTGGCTACACCTTC
>TRBD2|TRBJ2-1|.|TRBV29-1
CSAGGGSAYNEQFF
TGCAGCGCCGGCGGCGGGAGCGCATACAATGAGCAGTTCTTC
>.|TRBJ1-1|.|TRBV10-3
CAISAGGQGGTEAFF
TGTGCCATCAGCGCAGGAGGGCAGGGTGGGACTGAAGCTTTCTTT
>TRBD1|TRBJ1-5|.|TRBV5-1
CASSAGQGSNQPQHF
TGCGCCAGCAGCGCGGGACAGGGAAGCAATCAGCCCCAGCATTTT
>.|TRBJ2-5|.|TRBV7-9
CASSLYPPGETQYF
TGTGCCAGCAGCTTATATCCGCCCGGAGAGACCCAGTACTTC
>.|TRBJ2-5|.|TRBV5-1
CASSLDLGNLQTQYF
TGCGCCAGCAGCTTGGATCTGGGAAACTTACAGACCCAGTACTTC
>.|TRBJ1-3|.|TRBV30
CAWSVSGGGNTIYF
TGTGCCTGGAGTGTATCGGGCGGCGGAAACACCATATATTTT
>.|TRBJ2-4|.|TRBV5-4
CASSLDPQGIQYF
TGTGCCAGCAGCTTGGACCCCCAGGGGATTCAGTACTTC
>TRBD1|TRBJ2-7|few|TRBV18
CASSPRDSSYEQYF
TGTGCCAGCTCACCTCGGGACAGCTCCTACGAGCAGTACTTC
>.|TRBJ2-5|.|TRBV6-5
CAGSYGRRETQYF
TGTGCCGGCAGTTACGGGAGACGGGAGACCCAGTACTTC
>TRBD2|TRBJ2-2|.|TRBV11-3
CASSQTGTSGRAVLFF
TGTGCCAGCAGCCAAACCGGGACTAGCGGGAGGGCCGTGCTGTTTTTT
>TRBD2|TRBJ2-1|.|TRBV7-9
CASSLAWETSGVNEQFF
TGTGCCAGCAGCTTAGCTTGGGAGACTAGCGGGGTCAATGAGCAGTTCTTC
>.|TRBJ2-1|.|TRBV6-6
CASSYSGAGEQFF
TGTGCCAGCAGTTACTCAGGAGCAGGTGAGCAGTTCTTC
>.|TRBJ2-1|few|TRBV2
CASSGGNEQFF
TGTGCCAGCAGTGGGGGAAATGAGCAGTTCTTC
>TRBD1|TRBJ1-3|.|TRBV9
CASSVSRGGNTIYF
TGTGCCAGCAGCGTAAGCAGGGGGGGAAACACCATATATTTT
>TRBD1|TRBJ2-7|.|TRBV2
CASLQGEHSYEQYF
TGTGCCAGCCTCCAGGGGGAACACTCCTACGAGCAGTACTTC
>TRBD2|TRBJ2-2|.|TRBV5-4
CASSLQGLAGAAGELFF
TGTGCCAGCAGCTTACAAGGACTAGCGGGAGCAGCCGGGGAGCTGTTTTTT
>TRBD1|TRBJ1-1|.|TRBV6-4
CASSDAGGHTMNTEAFF
TGTGCCAGCAGTGATGCAGGGGGCCATACCATGAACACTGAAGCTTTCTTT
>.|TRBJ1-2|.|TRBV10-3
CAISEQKAYGYTF
TGTGCCATCAGTGAGCAGAAGGCCTATGGCTACACCTTC
>TRBD2|TRBJ2-2|.|TRBV4-3
CASSQGGRSIGELFF
TGCGCCAGCAGCCAAGGCGGGAGGTCTATCGGGGAGCTGTTTTTT
>.|TRBJ1-5|.|TRBV19
CASSISGTPNQPQHF
TGTGCCAGTAGTATTTCTGGGACACCTAATCAGCCCCAGCATTTT
>TRBD2|TRBJ2-1|.|TRBV10-1
CASSEGVAGDLYNEQFF
TGCGCCAGCAGTGAGGGGGTAGCGGGAGACCTCTACAATGAGCAGTTCTTC
>.|TRBJ1-2|.|TRBV19
CASDRATGPRGYGYTF
TGTGCCAGTGATCGGGCGACAGGTCCCCGTGGCTATGGCTACACCTTC
>.|TRBJ1-3|.|TRBV30
CAWSVQGFRQGHTIYF
TGTGCCTGGAGTGTACAGGGATTCCGGCAGGGCCACACCATATATTTT
>TRBD1|TRBJ2-3|.|TRBV25-1
CASSDRQGISDTQYF
TGTGCCAGCAGTGACCGACAGGGGATTAGCGATACGCAGTATTTT
>TRBD1|TRBJ1-5|.|TRBV19
CASGIGTGATSAPQHF
TGTGCCAGTGGGATCGGGACAGGGGCTACATCAGCGCCCCAGCATTTT
>.|TRBJ1-5|.|TRBV4-1
CASSSSGTTNQPQHF
TGCGCCAGCAGCTCGAGCGGGACAACTAATCAGCCCCAGCATTTT
>TRBD2|TRBJ2-7|.|TRBV4-2
CASSQEPSSSGAYEQYF
TGTGCCAGCAGCCAAGAACCCTCCTCTAGCGGGGCCTACGAGCAGTACTTC
>TRBD1|TRBJ2-7|.|TRBV7-2
CASSLWTGPYEQYF
TGTGCCAGCAGCCTGTGGACAGGACCCTACGAGCAGTACTTC
>.|TRBJ1-2|.|TRBV5-4
CASSWTGMDNYGYTF
TGTGCCAGCAGCTGGACGGGCATGGACAACTATGGCTACACCTTC
>.|TRBJ2-5|.|TRBV10-2
CASADPASRVQETQYF
TGCGCCAGCGCCGACCCCGCGAGCAGGGTTCAAGAGACCCAGTACTTC
>TRBD2|TRBJ2-7|.|TRBV10-2
CASSGPPTSGSYEQYF
TGCGCCAGCAGTGGGCCCCCTACTAGCGGTTCTTACGAGCAGTACTTC
>.|TRBJ2-7|.|TRBV19
CASSPLLGQGYEQYF
TGTGCCAGTAGTCCCCTACTTGGGCAGGGGTACGAGCAGTACTTC
>.|TRBJ2-6|.|TRBV15
CATSRDYPGSGANVLTF
TGTGCCACCAGCAGAGATTATCCGGGATCCGGGGCCAACGTCCTGACTTTC
>.|TRBJ1-5|.|TRBV27
CASSSSESRPQHF
TGTGCCAGCAGTTCGTCCGAATCGCGGCCCCAGCATTTT
>.|TRBJ1-4|.|TRBV27
CASRDPTTDGPLFF
TGTGCCAGCCGGGACCCTACGACCGACGGTCCACTGTTTTTT
>.|TRBJ2-5|.|TRBV6-5
CASSYRGFLDSETQYF
TGTGCCAGCAGTTACCGAGGGTTCCTGGACTCGGAGACCCAGTACTTC
>.|TRBJ1-1|.|TRBV6-5
CASSRGQNTEAFF
TGTGCCAGCAGTAGAGGACAGAACACTGAAGCTTTCTTT
>.|TRBJ1-3|.|TRBV12-5
CASAASSGGNTIYF
TGTGCTAGTGCGGCTTCTTCGGGAGGAAACACCATATATTTT
>.|TRBJ1-5|.|TRBV4-3
CASSQDAGYSNQPQHF
TGCGCCAGCAGCCAAGATGCGGGATATAGCAATCAGCCCCAGCATTTT
>.|TRBJ2-7|.|TRBV21-1
CASSKRWTSGSPTYEQYF
TGTGCCAGCAGCAAACGGTGGACTAGCGGGAGCCCCACCTACGAGCAGTACTTC
>.|TRBJ1-4|.|TRBV4-3
CASSSPQMKLFF
TGCGCCAGCAGCAGCCCTCAGATGAAACTGTTTTTT
>TRBD1|TRBJ1-1|.|TRBV30
CAWSRQGFSRMNTEAFF
TGTGCCTGGAGCCGACAGGGCTTTAGTAGGATGAACACTGAAGCTTTCTTT
>.|TRBJ2-1|.|TRBV7-2
CASSLRLGEQFF
TGTGCCAGCAGCCTCCGACTAGGTGAGCAGTTCTTC
>TRBD1|TRBJ2-5|.|TRBV7-8
CASSLRGDRGRQETQYF
TGTGCCAGCAGCTTAAGGGGGGACAGGGGGAGGCAAGAGACCCAGTACTTC
>TRBD1|TRBJ1-5|.|TRBV30
CAWSPGQGWNQPQHF
TGTGCCTGGAGCCCGGGACAGGGGTGGAATCAGCCCCAGCATTTT
>.|TRBJ2-5|.|TRBV5-1
CASSSEQGGQETQYF
TGCGCCAGCAGCTCGGAACAGGGAGGGCAAGAGACCCAGTACTTC
>.|TRBJ1-1|.|TRBV18
CASSPRRSDTEAFF
TGTGCCAGCTCACCCCGGAGGTCTGACACTGAAGCTTTCTTT
>TRBD1|TRBJ1-1|few|TRBV11-2
CASSHRGGTEAFF
TGTGCCAGCAGTCACAGGGGCGGCACTGAAGCTTTCTTT
>TRBD1|TRBJ1-1|.|TRBV6-5
CASRYSTGATEAFF
TGTGCCAGCAGGTACTCCACAGGGGCCACTGAAGCTTTCTTT
>TRBD1|TRBJ1-2|.|TRBV28
CASSPGTVSKGYTF
TGTGCCAGCAGTCCCGGGACAGTGAGCAAGGGCTACACCTTC
>TRBD1|TRBJ2-7|.|TRBV7-9
CASSGQDRGKQYF
TGTGCCAGCAGCGGACAGGACAGGGGCAAGCAGTACTTC
>TRBD1|TRBJ2-7|.|TRBV28
CASQTGASSAYEQYF
TGTGCCAGTCAAACAGGGGCCTCTTCGGCCTACGAGCAGTACTTC